These T cell receptor beta chains were read from a single sample in a study of neoadjuvant anti-PD-1 for oral cavity cancer. Clones were read by immunoSEQ multiplex PCR, and TCRdb kept only the in-frame ones, dropping some. The sample consists of around 31,000 clones, around nine tenths of them appearing once. The input for sequencing was PBMCs, taken before nivolumab (anti-PD-1) treatment. These receptors were collected from a person aged 35 to 85 with oral cavity squamous cell carcinoma. Both conserved end residues are part of each CDR3. A D gene is named only where the DNA matches it firmly. A clone size is listed for some rows: how often the clone was seen (once, few, many), or a class if it is expanded.

v_gene,j_gene,d_gene,abundance,CDR3nt,CDR3aa
TRBV10-1,TRBJ2-7,.,.,TGCGCCAGCCCCTTATACGAGCAGTACTTC,CASPLYEQYF
TRBV7-2,TRBJ2-3,TRBD2,.,TGTGCCAGCAGCTTGGGACTAGCGAGGGGTACAGATACGCAGTATTTT,CASSLGLARGTDTQYF
TRBV6-1,TRBJ1-5,.,.,TGTGCCAGCAGTGAATATCAGCCCCAGCATTTT,CASSEYQPQHF
TRBV7-5,TRBJ2-7,.,.,TGTGCCAGAAGCTCCGGGTATTCGGCTGCCAGGGACCTTACCTACGAGCAGTACTTC,CARSSGYSAARDLTYEQYF
TRBV2,TRBJ1-1,.,.,TGTGCCAGCAGTGTTGCGGGGAACACTGAAGCTTTCTTT,CASSVAGNTEAFF
TRBV7-2,TRBJ1-5,.,.,TGTGCCAGCAGCTTAGTGGTGAATCAGCCCCAGCATTTT,CASSLVVNQPQHF
TRBV21-1,TRBJ2-5,.,.,TGTGCCAGCAGCACTTTTAGCGGGTGGTTCCAAGAGACCCAGTACTTC,CASSTFSGWFQETQYF
TRBV4-2,TRBJ2-5,TRBD2,few,TGTGCCAGCAGCCAAGATCTTAGTTTGGGGGGGGAGACCCAGTACTTC,CASSQDLSLGGETQYF
TRBV5-6,TRBJ1-6,.,once,TGTGCCAGCAGCTTGGGACAGGATCGTCGTAGTTCACCCCTCCACTTT,CASSLGQDRRSSPLHF
TRBV12-2,TRBJ2-3,.,.,TGTGCAAGTCGCTTACAGACAGCGGGACGCCATCGCACAGATACGCAGTATTTT,CASRLQTAGRHRTDTQYF
TRBV11-2,TRBJ2-5,TRBD2,.,TGTGCCAGCGACCAGCGGGGGATACAAGAGACCCAGTACTTC,CASDQRGIQETQYF
TRBV7-9,TRBJ2-5,TRBD1,.,TGTGCCAGCAGCTTCGGGACAGGGAGGCGGCAAGAGACCCAGTACTTC,CASSFGTGRRQETQYF
TRBV9,TRBJ2-5,.,.,TGTGCCAGCAGCGCAGGGAACCTCCGACAGACCCAGTACTTC,CASSAGNLRQTQYF
TRBV4-1,TRBJ2-1,TRBD1,.,TGCGCCAGCAGCCGGGGACAGGGGTTCAATGAGCAGTTCTTC,CASSRGQGFNEQFF
TRBV5-6,TRBJ1-2,.,medium-sized,TGTGCCAGCAGCTTGGGGGTCAGGGGCCGGCAACTTAACTATGGCTACACCTTC,CASSLGVRGRQLNYGYTF
TRBV19,TRBJ2-1,.,.,TGTGCCAGTACCCCGGGCCCTGGTGAGCAGTTCTTC,CASTPGPGEQFF
TRBV5-1,TRBJ1-1,.,.,TGCGCCAGCAGCTTGGTGCAGGGCGAAGAAGCTTTCTTT,CASSLVQGEEAFF
TRBV5-1,TRBJ2-3,.,.,TGCGCCAGCAGCTTAAGGCGGGGCAGGGAAAACACAGATACGCAGTATTTT,CASSLRRGRENTDTQYF
TRBV5-8,TRBJ2-5,.,few,TGTGCCAGCAGCAACAGGGCGGGGGTTGCGGAAGAGACCCAGTACTTC,CASSNRAGVAEETQYF
TRBV5-1,TRBJ1-1,TRBD1,.,TGCGCCAGCTCTACAGGGGGCGACGCTTTCTTT,CASSTGGDAFF
TRBV5-4,TRBJ2-7,TRBD1,.,TGTGCCAGCAGCCGGACGACAGGGGGCGCTCACGAGCAGTACTTC,CASSRTTGGAHEQYF
TRBV28,TRBJ1-6,TRBD1,.,TGTGCCAGCAGAGGGACAGCTGGTTATAATTCACCCCTCCACTTT,CASRGTAGYNSPLHF
TRBV12-1,TRBJ2-5,.,.,TGTGCCAGCAGCTTACGCGCGGGGGGCTCTCAAGAGACCCAGTACTTC,CASSLRAGGSQETQYF
TRBV4-3,TRBJ2-5,.,.,TGCGCCAGCAGCCAAGGGGTTTCGGAGACCCAGTACTTC,CASSQGVSETQYF
TRBV5-4,TRBJ1-2,.,.,TGTGCCAGCAGCTTGGCGGGGAACTATGGCTACACCTTC,CASSLAGNYGYTF
TRBV6-1,TRBJ2-7,.,.,TGTGCCAGCAGTGAAGCGCCGACAGGGCGGGGCAGCTCCTACGAGCAGTACTTC,CASSEAPTGRGSSYEQYF
TRBV29-1,TRBJ1-1,.,.,TGCAGCGTCCAACAGGGCCCTGAAGCTTTCTTT,CSVQQGPEAFF
TRBV5-6,TRBJ1-4,TRBD1,.,TGTGCCAGCAGCTTGACCGGGACAGGGGGAACTAATGAAAAACTGTTTTTT,CASSLTGTGGTNEKLFF